This T cell receptor (beta chain) was retrieved from a study of shared clonotypes between healthy human individuals. At the level of the study: CD4 naive and CD4 memory each took three plates per donor, while CD8 naive took two and CD8 memory one. Study-level findings and limits: The genetic and exposure-history diversity represented was limited by few donors.

About this clone: The target antigen is unknown.

The CDR3 loop spans 13 amino acids. V lost 2 bases, J lost 5 bases, and 9 bases lay in between. In germline, CDR1 is SGHDN, CDR2 FVKESK. The protocol was immunoSEQ multiplex PCR, while the TCRdb copy is restricted to in-frame clones and leaves out a portion. Among 180,000 or so clones, over 85% were seen once, and the ten largest hold 0.065% to 0.07%. The rearrangement joins TRBV14 to TRBJ1-2; no clear D. The sequencing sample was made of naive CD4+ T cells sorted from blood. Specified subset: CD45RA+ positively selected. The clonotype comes from a woman aged 25 to 39 in good health. In DNA, the CDR3 is TGTGCCAGCAGCCAACAACAGCGATATGGCTACACCTTC. As protein: CASSQQQRYGYTF. Complete variable domain (other parts from reference TRBV14 and TRBJ1-2): EAGVTQFPSHSVIEKGQTVTLRCDPISGHDNLYWYRRVMGKEIKFLLHFVKESKQDESGMPNNRFLAERTGGTYSTLKVQPAELEDSGVYFCASSQQQRYGYTFGSGTRLTVV.